One T cell receptor (beta chain) is described in this entry. This sample's TCRbeta library carried unique molecular identifier barcodes. TCRdb re-called the PCR reads through MiXCR, storing one row per CDR3 protein. The data hold 230,000 or so distinct CDR3 sequences, with about 12% observed a single time. The data derive from a study of T-cell reconstitution after alpha-beta-depleted transplantation in children. This material consisted of PBMCs from the stem cell graft donor, taken from the stem cell graft. The receptor's source is a human donor who donated a stem cell graft to a child with acute lymphoblastic leukemia.

The CDR3: CASSVARQTTEAFF. CDR3 DNA sequence: TGTGCCAGCAGCGTAGCTCGACAGACCACTGAAGCTTTCTTT. The chain combines TRBV9 with TRBJ1-1; a weak D match, TRBD1 (5 bases). The germline V and J ends were trimmed by 0 bases and 4 bases, with 10 bases remaining between them. Germline values: CDR1 SGDLS, CDR2 YYNGEE. The CDR3 has 14 amino acids.